Each of the 26 T cell receptor beta chains below was sequenced from the same sample in a study of cytomegalovirus exposure and HLA in healthy donors. PCR amplification relied on 60 Vbeta primers (plus 13 Jbeta primers). Sequenced by immunoSEQ multiplex PCR; TCRdb stores in-frame clones only, minus some. There are 200,000 to 250,000 clones in the sample; approximately 82% occur only once, and about 3.8% lies in the top ten. Source material: PBMCs. All receptors derive from a male donor in good health and CMV-seronegative.

This chain links TRBV25-1 with TRBJ2-7; D is perhaps TRBD1 (5 bases). Between the trimmed V and J ends, which lost 2 bases and 6 bases, there was a span of 11 bases. Per the germline V gene, CDR1 is MGHDK and CDR2 is SYGVNS. CDR3 size: 13 residues. The CDR3 protein is CASSEGAVTEQYF. The CDR3 DNA reads TGTGCCAGCAGTGAAGGGGCCGTGACCGAGCAGTACTTC.

This sequence joins TRBV27 and TRBJ2-7, with 9 bases aligning to TRBD2. From germline, CDR1 is MNHEY and CDR2 SMNVEV (reference sequence). The CDR3 covers 16 residues. Unmatched junction bases numbered 5, after V lost 0 bases and J lost 2 bases. CDR3 sequence (DNA): TGTGCCAGCAGTTTATCTAGCGGGAGCCTAACCTACGAGCAGTACTTC. Protein product: CASSLSSGSLTYEQYF.

This chain links TRBV9 with TRBJ2-2; 9 nucleotides align to TRBD2. This CDR3 comprises 13 residues. The germline V gene encodes CDR1 SGDLS and CDR2 YYNGEE. The ends lost 6 bases at V and 6 bases at J; junction bases unmatched: 3. CDR3 loop: CASNIAGAGELFF. The CDR3 DNA reads as TGTGCCAGCAATATAGCGGGAGCCGGGGAGCTGTTTTTT.

CDR3 in amino acids: CASSVATTGVGTEAFF. In DNA, the CDR3 is TGTGCCAGCAGCGTAGCTACCACAGGGGTGGGGACTGAAGCTTTCTTT. This chain joins TRBV9 and TRBJ1-1; 7 nucleotides line up with TRBD1. Germline V gives CDR1 SGDLS, CDR2 YYNGEE. Unmatched junction bases numbered 10, after V lost 0 bases and J lost 5 bases. The CDR3 has 16 residues.

This rearrangement joins TRBV28 to TRBJ2-5; D may be TRBD1 (6 bases). V shed 5 bases and J shed 4 bases, with 11 bases lying between them. Germline values: CDR1 MDHEN, CDR2 SYDVKM. The CDR3 has 13 amino acids. The CDR3 loop reads CASSEGVLETQYF. CDR3 in DNA: TGTGCCAGCAGTGAGGGGGTTTTAGAGACCCAGTACTTC.

The chain has TRBV5-1 and TRBJ1-3, with D possibly being TRBD1 (5 bases). The V end was cut by 4 bases, the J end by 4 bases, with 12 bases between. This CDR3 spans 14 amino acids. The germline gives CDR1 SGHRS, CDR2 YFSETQ. The CDR3 is CASSQGHFGNTIYF. The CDR3 DNA follows: TGCGCCAGCAGCCAAGGACACTTCGGAAACACCATATATTTT. Full variable domain (remainder filled in from reference TRBV5-1 and TRBJ1-3): KAGVTQTPRYLIKTRGQQVTLSCSPISGHRSVSWYQQTPGQGLQFLFEYFSETQRNKGNFPGRFSGRQFSNSRSEMNVSTLELGDSALYLCASSQGHFGNTIYFGEGSWLTVV.

V gene TRBV18 combines with J gene TRBJ2-3; D is possibly TRBD1 (6 bases). The CDR3 contains 14 residues. Germline loops: CDR1 KGHSH, CDR2 LQKENI. The V and J ends lost 2 bases and 7 bases respectively, with 13 bases between them. DNA of the CDR3: TGTGCCAGCTCACCAGAACTAGGGGGAAATACGCAGTATTTT. Amino acid sequence: CASSPELGGNTQYF.

This clone has a single count. The J gene is TRBJ2-5, the V gene TRBV5-1; 11 bases are a match to TRBD2. V was clipped by 4 bases and J by 4 bases; unmatched bases: 3. CDR1 is SGHRS, CDR2 YFSETQ, per germline. CDR3 length: 14 residues. CDR3 amino acids: CASSPGLAGETQYF. The DNA of the CDR3 is TGCGCCAGCAGCCCTGGACTAGCGGGAGAGACCCAGTACTTC.

The rearrangement joins TRBV5-6 to TRBJ2-3; 10 bases align to TRBD2. Germline CDR1 SGHDT, CDR2 YYEEEE. Trimming cost V 4 bases and J 4 bases; bases outside gene matches: 12. CDR3 length: 17 amino acids. The CDR3 region is CASSLRLLAGLADTQYF. In DNA, the CDR3 is TGTGCCAGCAGCCTACGACTACTAGCGGGATTGGCAGATACGCAGTATTTT.

The J gene is TRBJ2-3, the V gene TRBV10-1; 9 bases are shared with TRBD2. Trimming at V came to 4 bases and at J to 2 bases, leaving 4 bases not matched to a gene. CDR1 and CDR2 (germline): WNHNN, SYGVQD (reference sequence). CDR3 length: 15 residues. The CDR3 coding sequence is TGCGCCAGCAGTGCGCGGGGGGGGACCACAGATACGCAGTATTTT. It is translated as CASSARGGTTDTQYF.

The chain employs TRBV7-2 and TRBJ2-3; 7 nucleotides agree with TRBD1. Germline CDR1 SGHTA, CDR2 FQGNSA. The junction had 6 bases not matched to a gene; V was cut back by 5 bases and J by 4 bases. The CDR3 is 14 amino acids. The CDR3 protein is CASSRDRSADTQYF. CDR3 sequence (DNA): TGTGCCAGCAGCAGGGACAGATCGGCAGATACGCAGTATTTT. The variable domain in full, completed from reference TRBV7-2 and TRBJ2-3, reads GAGVSQSPSNKVTEKGKDVELRCDPISGHTALYWYRQSLGQGLEFLIYFQGNSAPDKSGLPSDRFSAERTGGSVSTLTIQRTQQEDSAVYLCASSRDRSADTQYFGPGTRLTVL.

This chain joins TRBV5-5 and TRBJ2-7; 10 nucleotides match TRBD1. Trimming cost V 0 bases and J 6 bases; bases outside gene matches: 6. CDR1 and CDR2 from the germline V gene are SGHKS and YYEKEE (reference sequence). The CDR3 length is 15 residues. The CDR3 region has the DNA TGTGCCAGCAGCTTGGAAGGGACAGGGGTTTCCGAGCAGTACTTC. This encodes CASSLEGTGVSEQYF.

The genes are TRBV4-1 and TRBJ1-1, with D unresolved. CDR1 is MGHRA, CDR2 YSYEKL, per germline. CDR3 length: 15 amino acids. Deletions cut 1 base from V and 4 bases from J, with 13 bases between. CDR3 sequence: CASSQGRGWSTEAFF. CDR3 bases: TGCGCCAGCAGCCAAGGCCGAGGGTGGAGCACTGAAGCTTTCTTT.

To note about this clone: One end of the junction does not line up with germline, which may come from a read error. The chain is built from TRBV10-1 and TRBJ1-5; D gene unclear. Germline V lookup: CDR1 WNHNN, CDR2 SYGVQD (reference sequence). CDR3 length equals 13 residues. The CDR3 sequence: CASSVDSSQPQHF. The CDR3 DNA is TGCGCCAGTAGCGTAGATAGCAGTCAGCCCCAGCATTTT.

This rearrangement joins TRBV18 to TRBJ2-5; 13 bases are shared with TRBD2. The germline gives CDR1 KGHSH, CDR2 LQKENI. V lost 6 bases to trimming and J lost 5 bases; unmatched junction nucleotides: 9. There are 16 residues in the CDR3. Here the CDR3 reads CASSPGLAGARETQYF. The CDR3 DNA reads as TGTGCCAGCTCCCCAGGACTAGCGGGAGCACGGGAGACCCAGTACTTC.

This chain joins TRBV10-3 and TRBJ2-7; 10 bases agree with TRBD2. Trimming removed 8 bases from V and 2 bases from J; junction bases left unmatched: 6. There are 14 residues in the CDR3. Per germline, CDR1 ENHRY and CDR2 SYGVKD. For the CDR3, the DNA is TGTGCCATCCAGCAACTAGCGGGGACCTACGAGCAGTACTTC. Amino acid sequence: CAIQQLAGTYEQYF.

This chain joins TRBV5-4 and TRBJ2-5; TRBD2 aligns across 12 bases. The V segment lost 4 bases and the J segment 1 base; nucleotides outside the gene matches: 5. The CDR3 is made up of 16 amino acids. Germline V gene lookup returns CDR1 SGHNT and CDR2 YYREEE (reference sequence). The DNA for the CDR3 is TGTGCCAGCAGCAAGACTAGCGGGAGCCTCCAAGAGACCCAGTACTTC. The encoded protein is CASSKTSGSLQETQYF.

This clone appeared a single time. This sequence joins TRBV5-8 and TRBJ2-7; TRBD1 aligns across 8 bases. The length of the CDR3 is 15 residues. Germline V gives CDR1 SGHTS, CDR2 YDEGEE. V lost 5 bases to trimming and J lost 5 bases; unmatched junction nucleotides: 12. Written as DNA, the CDR3 is TGTGCCAGCAGTTTTAATAGGGACAGGAGTCACGAGCAGTACTTC. This codes for CASSFNRDRSHEQYF. Supplemented by reference TRBV5-8 and TRBJ2-7, the full variable domain reads EAGVTQSPTHLIKTRGQQATLRCSPISGHTSVYWYQQALGLGLQFLLWYDEGEERNRGNFPPRFSGRQFPNYSSELNVNALELEDSALYLCASSFNRDRSHEQYFGPGTRLTVT.

The chain combines TRBV30 with TRBJ1-4; 9 bases are a match to TRBD1. There are 16 residues in the CDR3. Germline loops: CDR1 GTSNPN, CDR2 SVGIG (reference sequence). The V segment lost 0 bases and the J segment 7 bases; nucleotides outside the gene matches: 9. DNA for the CDR3: TGTGCCTGGAGTGTGAGGACAGGGGCAGGTAGTGAAAAACTGTTTTTT. Translated: CAWSVRTGAGSEKLFF.

The CDR3, as DNA: TGTGCCAGCAGTATGGACAGACCCACCGGGGAGCTGTTTTTT. This encodes CASSMDRPTGELFF. The gene calls are TRBV2 and TRBJ2-2; D may be TRBD1 (6 bases). From germline, CDR1 is SNHLY and CDR2 FYNNEI. Trimming took 5 bases from V and 4 from J, leaving 11 bases between them. CDR3 length: 14 residues.

This chain joins TRBV5-4 and TRBJ1-1, with D uncertain. The CDR3 is made up of 15 amino acids. Trimming cost V 2 bases and J 5 bases, with 16 bases left between them. The germline CDR1 and CDR2 sequences are SGHNT and YYREEE (reference sequence). Here the CDR3 DNA reads TGTGCCAGCAGCTTACCGGGAGCCGAGGTAACTGAAGCTTTCTTT. It specifies CASSLPGAEVTEAFF.

This clone was seen a few times. J is TRBJ1-1 and V is TRBV5-6; 9 nucleotides match TRBD1. CDR3 size: 16 residues. V dropped 4 bases and J dropped 3; count of bases not matched to a gene: 10. Germline loops: CDR1 SGHDT, CDR2 YYEEEE. The CDR3 nucleotides are TGTGCCAGCAGCGAAACAGGGGGCATTACGGACACTGAAGCTTTCTTT. Amino acid sequence: CASSETGGITDTEAFF.

In the case of this clone: One junction end disagrees with the germline gene, perhaps due to a read error. This CDR3 is also generated by other DNA sequences in the sample. The chain links TRBV9 to TRBJ2-2, with 12 bases aligning to TRBD2. Germline assignment: CDR1 SGDLS and CDR2 YYNGEE. The CDR3 totals 16 residues. The CDR3 loop reads CASSPRTSGIAGELFF. The CDR3 DNA is TGTGCCAGCAGCCCGAGGACTAGCGGGATCGCCGGAGAGCTGTTTTTT.

This chain connects TRBV23-1 to TRBJ2-5; TRBD1 agrees at 10 bases. TRBV23-1 is marked as an open reading frame, function uncertain. CDR3 length equals 15 residues. With 7 bases clipped from V and 5 bases from J, the junction kept 10 bases outside the gene matches. The CDR3 nucleotides read TGCGCCAGCAAGCTGCGAGACAGGGGGCAGGAGACCCAGTACTTC. Its protein product is CASKLRDRGQETQYF.

This clone was counted a single time. The chain combines TRBV29-1 with TRBJ2-3; 8 bases are shared with TRBD2. There are 19 residues in the CDR3. V shed 6 bases, J shed 0 bases, and the junction held 20 bases outside the gene matches. The V gene's germline CDR1 is SQVTM and CDR2 ANQGSEA. The CDR3 sequence: CSVASGLVTIVASTDTQYF. The CDR3 nucleotides are TGCAGCGTGGCATCGGGACTAGTTACAATAGTGGCTAGCACAGATACGCAGTATTTT.

The chain links TRBV19 to TRBJ2-3; the D gene is possibly TRBD2 (6 bases). CDR1 LNHDA and CDR2 SQIVND come from the germline V gene (reference sequence). CDR3 size: 15 residues. Trimming removed 7 bases from V and 1 base from J, with 15 bases in between. As DNA, the CDR3 is TGTGCCAGTACCACCGGGACTCGCGGCACAGATACGCAGTATTTT. This encodes CASTTGTRGTDTQYF. The full variable domain, its missing parts supplied by reference TRBV19 and TRBJ2-3, is DGGITQSPKYLFRKEGQNVTLSCEQNLNHDAMYWYRQDPGQGLRLIYYSQIVNDFQKGDIAEGYSVSREKKESFPLTVTSAQKNPTAFYLCASTTGTRGTDTQYFGPGTRLTVL.